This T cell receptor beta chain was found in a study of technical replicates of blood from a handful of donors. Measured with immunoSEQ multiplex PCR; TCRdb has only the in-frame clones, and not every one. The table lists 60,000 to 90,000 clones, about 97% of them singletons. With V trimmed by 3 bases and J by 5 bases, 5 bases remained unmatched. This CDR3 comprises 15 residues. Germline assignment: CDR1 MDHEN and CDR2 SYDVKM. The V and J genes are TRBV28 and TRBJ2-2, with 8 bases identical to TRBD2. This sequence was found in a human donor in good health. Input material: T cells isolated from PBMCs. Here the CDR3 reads CASSFRREVTGELFF. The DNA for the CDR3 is TGTGCCAGCAGTTTCCGGCGGGAGGTGACCGGGGAGCTGTTTTTT.